These 25 T cell receptor beta chains were sequenced from one sample in a study of identical twins. TCRdb used MiXCR to reprocess the 5' RACE reads, holding one entry per CDR3 protein. The sample consists of approximately 240,000 distinct CDR3 sequences, about an eighth of them appearing once. The source material was memory (CD45RO+) T cells sorted from blood. These receptors came from a woman younger than 30 in good health.

There are a few counts of this clonotype. The chain combines TRBV27 with TRBJ2-1, with D perhaps matching TRBD1 or TRBD2 (5 bases each). CDR3 length: 14 residues. Germline V gene lookup returns CDR1 MNHEY and CDR2 SMNVEV (reference sequence). The ends were cut back, 2 bases at V and 5 bases at J, with 10 bases in the middle. In nucleotides, the CDR3 is TGTGCCAGCAGTTTAACTAGGGGCCACAATGAGCAGTTCTTC. Translated: CASSLTRGHNEQFF.

The CDR3 nucleotides read TGTGCCACCAGCAGAGATTGGGCAGATACGCAGTATTTT. This translates into CATSRDWADTQYF. This chain joins TRBV15 and TRBJ2-3; D is uncertain. Per the germline V gene, CDR1 is LNHNV and CDR2 is YYDKDF (reference sequence). The CDR3 totals 13 residues. Trimming shortened V by 0 bases and J by 4 bases, and 5 bases separated the two germline ends.

CDR3 in amino acids: CASSQPGELFF. In nucleotides, the CDR3 is TGTGCCAGCAGCCAACCCGGGGAGCTGTTTTTT. The rearrangement uses TRBV3-1 and TRBJ2-2; D ambiguous. This CDR3 comprises 11 residues. V was shortened by 2 bases and J by 6 bases, with 1 base between the two germline ends. CDR1 and CDR2 (germline): LGHDT, YNNKEL (reference sequence).

A few counts support this clonotype. This chain joins TRBV7-2 and TRBJ2-4; a weak D match, TRBD2 (7 bases). The germline gives CDR1 SGHTA, CDR2 FQGNSA. CDR3 size: 15 residues. V was shortened by 6 bases and J by 0 bases, with 12 bases between the two germline ends. The CDR3 loop reads CASSQGRGAKNIQYF. CDR3 nucleotides: TGTGCCAGCAGTCAGGGGAGGGGAGCCAAAAACATTCAGTACTTC.

This clonotype was seen at least ten times. The rearrangement joins TRBV7-2 to TRBJ2-1; possible D gene TRBD1, 5 bases. The CDR3 runs 13 residues. Germline CDR1 is SGHTA and CDR2 is FQGNSA. V dropped 0 bases and J dropped 5 bases, with 5 bases sitting between them. CDR3 protein: CASSLARDNEQFF. CDR3 in DNA: TGTGCCAGCAGCTTAGCCAGGGACAATGAGCAGTTCTTC.

The CDR3 bases are TGTGCCAGCAGCCCCAAGGAGGGGCGAGCATTAAATCAGCCCCAGCATTTT. It codes for CASSPKEGRALNQPQHF. The gene calls are TRBV6-2 or TRBV6-3 and TRBJ1-5; TRBD1 is a possible D gene (5 bases). CDR1 and CDR2 from the germline V gene are MNHEY and SVGEGT. The CDR3 totals 17 residues. Trimming cost V 6 bases and J 4 bases, with 22 bases left between them.

The chain uses TRBV7-2 and TRBJ1-1; D unclear. Germline V gene data show CDR1 as SGHTA and CDR2 as FQGNSA. Between the trimmed V and J ends, which lost 6 bases and 5 bases, there was a span of 13 bases. The length of the CDR3 is 13 residues. CDR3 nucleotide sequence: TGTGCCAGCAGGGTCGGCATTTGGACTGAAGCTTTCTTT. As protein: CASRVGIWTEAFF.

The chain employs TRBV23-1 and TRBJ2-7, with 7 bases aligning to TRBD2. TRBV23-1 is an ORF, and what it does is uncertain. This CDR3 has 14 residues. Losses at the gene ends were 1 base for V and 3 bases for J; bases not matched to a gene: 3. The CDR3 DNA reads as TGCGCCAGCAGTCAATGGGGACTAAGCTACGAGCAGTACTTC. It codes for CASSQWGLSYEQYF.

This clonotype showed up many times. The gene calls are TRBV12-3 or TRBV12-4 and TRBJ2-5; D is perhaps TRBD2 (5 bases). V dropped 7 bases and J dropped 1 base, with 16 bases sitting between them. The CDR3 runs to 15 residues. Here the CDR3 reads CASTLNRLSQETQYF. CDR3 in DNA: TGTGCCAGCACTCTCAACAGACTAAGCCAAGAGACCCAGTACTTC.

This clonotype was seen a few times. The CDR3 coding sequence is TGTGCCACCCGGGGGCTCCAAGTAACTTTCTTT. Its translation: CATRGLQVTFF. The chain employs TRBV6-5 and TRBJ1-1, with D possibly being TRBD1 (6 bases). The V gene lost 10 bases and the J gene lost 12 bases, with 18 bases spanning the gap. The V gene's germline CDR1 is MNHEY and CDR2 SVGAGI. The CDR3 contains 11 residues.

This clonotype was counted a few times. The V call is TRBV6-5, the J call TRBJ2-5; possible D gene TRBD2, 6 bases. CDR1 and CDR2 from the germline V gene are MNHEY and SVGAGI. V was pared by 2 bases and J by 5 bases, with 12 bases between. This CDR3 has 14 residues. In DNA, the CDR3 is TGTGCCAGCAGTTACGCCGATGGGGGGGAGACCCAGTACTTC. Protein sequence: CASSYADGGETQYF.

In this sample, this clonotype turned up a few times. Here the CDR3 reads CSARGGGDISETQYF. CDR3 nucleotides: TGCAGTGCTAGAGGGGGGGGAGATATTTCGGAGACCCAGTACTTC. This chain links TRBV20-1 with TRBJ2-5, with 7 nucleotides matching TRBD2. The CDR3 contains 15 residues. Per the germline V gene, CDR1 is DFQATT and CDR2 is SNEGSKA (reference sequence). Germline trimming cut 1 base from V and 5 bases from J; bases unmatched to any gene: 10.

This chain links TRBV2 with TRBJ2-3, with D possibly TRBD1 on 6 matching bases. The germline CDR1 and CDR2 sequences are SNHLY and FYNNEI. The CDR3 contains 16 residues. V was clipped by 6 bases and J by 5 bases, with 21 bases between them. For the CDR3, the DNA is TGTGCCAGCAGCGTCAGGGGTGGCTTGTCAGAAGATACGCAGTATTTT. Encoded protein: CASSVRGGLSEDTQYF.

The chain couples TRBV4-3 to TRBJ2-1, with 8 positions matching TRBD1. The CDR3 is made up of 17 amino acids. CDR1 and CDR2 from the germline V gene are LGHNA and YSLEER. V was clipped by 3 bases and J by 2 bases; unmatched bases: 9. The chain's CDR3 is CASSHLLQGVPYNEQFF. The CDR3 coding sequence is TGCGCCAGCAGCCACCTTCTACAGGGGGTACCCTACAATGAGCAGTTCTTC.

V usage is TRBV9 and J usage is TRBJ2-3; 12 positions agree with TRBD2. CDR1 is SGDLS and CDR2 is YYNGEE in the germline V gene. This CDR3 contains 17 residues. The V segment lost 3 bases and the J segment 5 bases; nucleotides outside the gene matches: 10. The CDR3 protein is CASSAGAPGLAGDTQYF. CDR3 nucleotides: TGTGCCAGCAGCGCCGGCGCCCCGGGACTAGCGGGAGATACGCAGTATTTT.

This clonotype was seen only a few times. V gene TRBV11-2 combines with J gene TRBJ2-7; D may correspond to TRBD1 or TRBD2 (6 bases each). The CDR3 totals 20 residues. The germline gives CDR1 SGHAT, CDR2 FQNNGV. V lost 0 bases and J lost 2, with 26 bases in between. CDR3 sequence (DNA): TGTGCCAGCAGCTTAGAACGCGGGGACACCCGAAATCTTAACACCTACGAGCAGTACTTC. Residues: CASSLERGDTRNLNTYEQYF.

This clonotype has only a few counts. The CDR3 region has the DNA TGCGCCAGCAGCTTGCTTGCGGGGAGGGACACTGAAGCTTTCTTT. This gives the protein CASSLLAGRDTEAFF. This sequence joins TRBV5-1 and TRBJ1-1; D call uncertain. Trimming pared 1 base from V and 3 bases from J, leaving 13 bases between. There are 15 residues in the CDR3. Germline-derived CDR1 and CDR2 are SGHRS and YFSETQ.

The chain links TRBV9 to TRBJ2-3, with D perhaps assigned TRBD1 or TRBD2 (6 bases each). V lost 0 bases and J lost 0, with 8 bases in between. Per germline, CDR1 SGDLS and CDR2 YYNGEE. This CDR3 comprises 15 residues. CDR3 residues: CASSVDGGSTDTQYF. CDR3 in DNA: TGTGCCAGCAGCGTAGACGGGGGCAGCACAGATACGCAGTATTTT.

This sequence joins TRBV12-5 and TRBJ2-7, with D uncertain. The length of the CDR3 is 10 residues. Germline V gene sequence: CDR1 LGHNT, CDR2 FRNRAP. Trimming stripped 6 bases from V and 3 bases from J, with 3 bases between. Here the CDR3 DNA reads TGTGCTAGTGGCTTCTACGAGCAGTACTTC. Translating gives CASGFYEQYF.

V is TRBV2 and J is TRBJ1-1; no firm D call. Trimming stripped 9 bases from V and 1 base from J, with 9 bases between. Germline V gives CDR1 SNHLY, CDR2 FYNNEI. The CDR3 covers 12 residues. The CDR3 bases are TGTGCCAGTGGAGACCGGAACACTGAAGCTTTCTTT. Translating gives CASGDRNTEAFF.

This clonotype was seen more than once but under ten times. The chain employs TRBV6-1 and TRBJ2-3, with D unclear. V was pared by 1 base and J by 0 bases, with 5 bases between. This CDR3 is built from 14 residues. Germline V gene data show CDR1 as MNHNS and CDR2 as SASEGT. DNA of the CDR3: TGTGCCAGCAGTGAAGTGGGTAGCACAGATACGCAGTATTTT. As protein: CASSEVGSTDTQYF.

The gene calls are TRBV4-3 and TRBJ2-4; unclear D gene. The CDR3 contains 13 residues. V was shortened by 0 bases and J by 5 bases, with 5 bases between the two germline ends. Looked up from germline, CDR1 is LGHNA and CDR2 is YSLEER. This chain's CDR3 is CASSQDFQNIQYF. CDR3 nucleotide sequence: TGCGCCAGCAGCCAAGATTTCCAAAACATTCAGTACTTC.

The chain uses TRBV10-3 and TRBJ2-5, with D maybe TRBD2 (5 bases). Germline V lookup: CDR1 ENHRY, CDR2 SYGVKD. This CDR3 contains 13 residues. The ends were cut back, 2 bases at V and 7 bases at J, with 11 bases in the middle. Here the CDR3 reads CAISEEGIGTQYF. The CDR3 coding sequence is TGTGCCATCAGTGAGGAGGGAATTGGGACCCAGTACTTC.

This chain joins TRBV10-2 and TRBJ2-7; D perhaps matches TRBD2 (6 bases). Germline V gives CDR1 WSHSY, CDR2 SAAADI. The germline V and J ends were trimmed by 2 bases and 5 bases, with 16 bases remaining between them. The length of the CDR3 is 15 residues. This CDR3 is CASSENAGGLDEQYF. CDR3 DNA: TGCGCCAGCAGTGAGAATGCCGGGGGTTTAGACGAGCAGTACTTC.

This clonotype has ten or more counts. The V gene is TRBV12-3 or TRBV12-4, the J gene TRBJ1-1, with 8 bases aligning to TRBD1. V trimming: 2 bases; J trimming: 5 bases; junction bases outside the gene matches: 4. The CDR3 spans 14 residues. The CDR3 spells CASSLLQGETEAFF. The CDR3 nucleotides are TGTGCCAGCAGTTTACTACAGGGGGAAACTGAAGCTTTCTTT.